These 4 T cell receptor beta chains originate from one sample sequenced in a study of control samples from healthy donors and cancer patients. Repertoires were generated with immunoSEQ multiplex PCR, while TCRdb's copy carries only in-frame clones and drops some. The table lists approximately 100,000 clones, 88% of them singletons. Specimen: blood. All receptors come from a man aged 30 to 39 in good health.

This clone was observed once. The CDR3 DNA follows: TGTGCCAGCAGCCGCGGGGGGGTCTCCTACGAGCAGTACTTC. It codes for CASSRGGVSYEQYF. This chain joins TRBV13 and TRBJ2-7; 9 bases map to TRBD2. V shed 5 bases and J 0 bases; nucleotides not matched to a gene: 2. This CDR3 has 14 residues. Germline values: CDR1 PRHDT, CDR2 FYEKMQ (reference sequence).

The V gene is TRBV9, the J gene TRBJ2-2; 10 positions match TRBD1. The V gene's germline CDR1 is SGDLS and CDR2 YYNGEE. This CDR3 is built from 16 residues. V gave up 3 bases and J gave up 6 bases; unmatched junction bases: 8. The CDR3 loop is CASSAWGQGTPGELFF. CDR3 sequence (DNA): TGTGCCAGCAGCGCGTGGGGACAGGGGACCCCCGGGGAGCTGTTTTTT.

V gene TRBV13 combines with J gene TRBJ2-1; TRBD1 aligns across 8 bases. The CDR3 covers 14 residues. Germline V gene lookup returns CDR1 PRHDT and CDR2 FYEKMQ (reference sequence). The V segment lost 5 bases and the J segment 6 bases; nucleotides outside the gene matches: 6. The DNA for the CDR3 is TGTGCCAGCAGCAGGACAGGGATACGCAATGAGCAGTTCTTC. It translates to CASSRTGIRNEQFF.

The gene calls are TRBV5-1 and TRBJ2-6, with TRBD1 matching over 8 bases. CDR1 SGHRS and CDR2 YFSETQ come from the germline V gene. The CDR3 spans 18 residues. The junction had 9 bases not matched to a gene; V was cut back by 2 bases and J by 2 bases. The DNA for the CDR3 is TGCGCCAGCAGCTTCGGAAAAGCGACAGGGGCTGGGGCCAACGTCCTGACTTTC. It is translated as CASSFGKATGAGANVLTF.